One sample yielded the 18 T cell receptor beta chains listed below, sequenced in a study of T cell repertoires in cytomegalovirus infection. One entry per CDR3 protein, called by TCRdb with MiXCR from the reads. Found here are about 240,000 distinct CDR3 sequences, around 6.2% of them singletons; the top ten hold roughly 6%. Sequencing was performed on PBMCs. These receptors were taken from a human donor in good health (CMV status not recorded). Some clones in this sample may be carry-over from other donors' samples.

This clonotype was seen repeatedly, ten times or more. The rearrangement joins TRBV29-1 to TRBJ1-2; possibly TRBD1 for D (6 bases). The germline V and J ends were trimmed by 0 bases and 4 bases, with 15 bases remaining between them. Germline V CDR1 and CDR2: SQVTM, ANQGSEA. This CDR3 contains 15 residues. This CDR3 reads CSVEDPPGGGYGYTF. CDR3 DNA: TGCAGCGTTGAAGATCCCCCCGGGGGCGGCTATGGCTACACCTTC.

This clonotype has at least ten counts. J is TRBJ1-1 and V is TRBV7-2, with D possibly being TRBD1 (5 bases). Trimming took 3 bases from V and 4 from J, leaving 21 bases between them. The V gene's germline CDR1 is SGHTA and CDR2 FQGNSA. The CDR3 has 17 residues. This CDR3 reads CASSLGRPGFTRTEAFF. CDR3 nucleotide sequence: TGTGCCAGCAGCTTGGGGCGGCCAGGGTTTACGCGCACTGAAGCTTTCTTT.

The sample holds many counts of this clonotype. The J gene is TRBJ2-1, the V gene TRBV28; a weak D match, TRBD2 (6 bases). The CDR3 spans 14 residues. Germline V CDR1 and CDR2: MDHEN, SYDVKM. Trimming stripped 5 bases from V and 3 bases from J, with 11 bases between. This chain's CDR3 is CASSPRDFYNEQFF. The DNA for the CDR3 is TGTGCCAGCAGTCCCAGGGACTTCTACAATGAGCAGTTCTTC.

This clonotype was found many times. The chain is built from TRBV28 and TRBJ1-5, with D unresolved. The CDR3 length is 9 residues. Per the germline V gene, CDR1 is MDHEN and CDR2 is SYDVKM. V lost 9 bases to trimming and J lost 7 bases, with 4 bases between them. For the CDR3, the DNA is TGTGCCAGTCTCCAGCCCCAGCATTTT. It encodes CASLQPQHF. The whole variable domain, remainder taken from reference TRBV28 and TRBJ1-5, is DVKVTQSSRYLVKRTGEKVFLECVQDMDHENMFWYRQDPGLGLRLIYFSYDVKMKEKGDIPEGYSVSREKKERFSLILESASTNQTSMYLCASLQPQHFGDGTRLSIL.

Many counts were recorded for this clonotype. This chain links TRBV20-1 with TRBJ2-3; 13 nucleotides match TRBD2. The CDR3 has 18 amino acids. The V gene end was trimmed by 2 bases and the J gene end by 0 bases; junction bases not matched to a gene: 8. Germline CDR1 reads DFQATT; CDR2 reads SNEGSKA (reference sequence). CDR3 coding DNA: TGCAGTGCTAGAATCTACGGACTAGCGGGGGCTAGCACAGATACGCAGTATTTT. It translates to CSARIYGLAGASTDTQYF.

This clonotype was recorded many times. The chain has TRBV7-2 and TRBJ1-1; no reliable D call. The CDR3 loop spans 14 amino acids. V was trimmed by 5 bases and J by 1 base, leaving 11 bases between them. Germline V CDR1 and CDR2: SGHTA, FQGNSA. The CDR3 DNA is TGTGCCAGCAGCCCGGGAGGAACGAACACTGAAGCTTTCTTT. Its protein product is CASSPGGTNTEAFF.

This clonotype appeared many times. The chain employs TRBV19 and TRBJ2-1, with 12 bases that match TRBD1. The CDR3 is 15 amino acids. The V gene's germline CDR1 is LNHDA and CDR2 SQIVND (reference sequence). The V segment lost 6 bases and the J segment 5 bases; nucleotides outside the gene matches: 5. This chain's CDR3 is CASRPGQGAHNEQFF. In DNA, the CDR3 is TGTGCCAGTAGGCCGGGACAGGGGGCCCACAATGAGCAGTTCTTC.

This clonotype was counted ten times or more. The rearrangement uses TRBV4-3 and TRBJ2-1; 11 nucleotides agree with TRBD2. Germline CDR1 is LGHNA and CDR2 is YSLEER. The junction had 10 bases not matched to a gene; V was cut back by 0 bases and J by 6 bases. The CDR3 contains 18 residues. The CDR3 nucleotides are TGCGCCAGCAGCCAAGAGCCGTTCCTAGCGGGGGGAGGCAATGAGCAGTTCTTC. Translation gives CASSQEPFLAGGGNEQFF.

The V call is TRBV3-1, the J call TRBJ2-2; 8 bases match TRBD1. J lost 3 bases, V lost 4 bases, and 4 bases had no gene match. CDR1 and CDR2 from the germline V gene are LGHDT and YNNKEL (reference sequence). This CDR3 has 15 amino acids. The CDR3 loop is CASSLMDRDTGELFF. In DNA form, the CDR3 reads TGTGCCAGCAGCCTCATGGACAGGGACACCGGGGAGCTGTTTTTT. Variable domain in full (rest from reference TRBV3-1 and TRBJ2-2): DTAVSQTPKYLVTQMGNDKSIKCEQNLGHDTMYWYKQDSKKFLKIMFSYNNKELIINETVPNRFSPKSPDKAHLNLHINSLELGDSAVYFCASSLMDRDTGELFFGEGSRLTVL.

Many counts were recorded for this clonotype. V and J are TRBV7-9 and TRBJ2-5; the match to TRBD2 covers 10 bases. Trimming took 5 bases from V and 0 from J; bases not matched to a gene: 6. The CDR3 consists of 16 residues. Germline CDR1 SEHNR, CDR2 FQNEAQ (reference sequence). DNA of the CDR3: TGTGCCAGCAGCCCGGTAGCGGGGGGCTACCAAGAGACCCAGTACTTC. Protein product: CASSPVAGGYQETQYF.

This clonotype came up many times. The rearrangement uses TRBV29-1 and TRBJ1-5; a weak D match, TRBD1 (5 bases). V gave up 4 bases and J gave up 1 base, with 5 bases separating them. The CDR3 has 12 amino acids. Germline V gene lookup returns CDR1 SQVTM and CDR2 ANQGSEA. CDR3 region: CSVGGSNQPQHF. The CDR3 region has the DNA TGCAGCGTTGGGGGGAGCAATCAGCCCCAGCATTTT.

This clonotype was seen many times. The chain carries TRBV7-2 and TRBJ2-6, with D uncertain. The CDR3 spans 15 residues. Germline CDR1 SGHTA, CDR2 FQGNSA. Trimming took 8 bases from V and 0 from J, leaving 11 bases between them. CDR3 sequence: CASAPQLSGANVLTF. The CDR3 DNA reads TGTGCCAGCGCCCCTCAGCTCTCTGGGGCCAACGTCCTGACTTTC. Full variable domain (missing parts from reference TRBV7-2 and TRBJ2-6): GAGVSQSPSNKVTEKGKDVELRCDPISGHTALYWYRQSLGQGLEFLIYFQGNSAPDKSGLPSDRFSAERTGGSVSTLTIQRTQQEDSAVYLCASAPQLSGANVLTFGAGSRLTVL.

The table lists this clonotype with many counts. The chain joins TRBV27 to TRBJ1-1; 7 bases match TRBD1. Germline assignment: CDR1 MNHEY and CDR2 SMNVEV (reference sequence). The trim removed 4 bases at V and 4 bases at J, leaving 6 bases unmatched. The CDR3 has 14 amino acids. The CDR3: CASSSHRGATEAFF. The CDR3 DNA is TGTGCCAGCAGTTCTCACAGGGGAGCCACTGAAGCTTTCTTT.

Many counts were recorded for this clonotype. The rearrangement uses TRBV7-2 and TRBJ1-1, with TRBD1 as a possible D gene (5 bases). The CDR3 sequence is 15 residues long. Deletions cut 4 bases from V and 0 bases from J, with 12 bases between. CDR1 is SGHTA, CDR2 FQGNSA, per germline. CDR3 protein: CASSSSQVLNTEAFF. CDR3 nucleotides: TGTGCCAGCAGCTCTTCACAGGTCCTGAACACTGAAGCTTTCTTT.

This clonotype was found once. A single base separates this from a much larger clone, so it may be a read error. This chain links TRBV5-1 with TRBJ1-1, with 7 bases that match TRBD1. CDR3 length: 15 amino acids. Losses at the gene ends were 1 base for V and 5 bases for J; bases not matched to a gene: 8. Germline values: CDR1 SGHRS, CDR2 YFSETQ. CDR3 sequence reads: CASSLTRGGPTEAFF. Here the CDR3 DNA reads TGCGCCAGCAGCTTGACCAGGGGGGGCCCGACTGAAGCTTTCTTT.

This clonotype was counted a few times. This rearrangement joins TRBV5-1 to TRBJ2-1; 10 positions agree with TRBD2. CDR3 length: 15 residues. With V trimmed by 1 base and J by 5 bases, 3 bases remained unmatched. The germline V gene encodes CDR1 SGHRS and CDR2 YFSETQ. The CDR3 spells CASSLSGGEHNEQFF. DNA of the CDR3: TGCGCCAGCAGCTTGAGCGGGGGGGAACACAATGAGCAGTTCTTC.

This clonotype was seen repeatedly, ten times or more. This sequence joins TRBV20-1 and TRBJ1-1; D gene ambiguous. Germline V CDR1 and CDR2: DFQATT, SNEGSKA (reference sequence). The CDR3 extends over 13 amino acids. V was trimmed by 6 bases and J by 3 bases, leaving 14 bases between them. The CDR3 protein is CSATNWEHTEAFF. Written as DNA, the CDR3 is TGCAGTGCAACCAATTGGGAGCACACTGAAGCTTTCTTT.

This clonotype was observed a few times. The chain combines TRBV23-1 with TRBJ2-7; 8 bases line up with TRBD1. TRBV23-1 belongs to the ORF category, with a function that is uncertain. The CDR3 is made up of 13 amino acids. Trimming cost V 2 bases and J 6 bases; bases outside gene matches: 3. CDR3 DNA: TGCGCCAGCAGTCAACAAACAGGGGGCGAGCAGTACTTC. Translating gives CASSQQTGGEQYF.